These T cell receptor beta chains were read from a single sample in a study of T-cell reconstitution after alpha-beta-depleted transplantation in children. TCRdb used MiXCR to reprocess the PCR reads, holding one entry per CDR3 protein. The data show nearly 350,000 distinct CDR3 sequences, around 15% seen once. The sample was PBMCs, mostly from graft donor cells, taken 360 days after TCRalphabeta/CD19-depleted stem cell transplant. The receptors come from a male patient between 2 and 15 years old who had a stem cell transplant for acute lymphoblastic leukemia, so the T cells may come from the graft donor. Both conserved end residues are part of each CDR3. A D gene is named only where the DNA matches it firmly. Clone size is stated in some rows and not others, as once, few, many or a class when expanded.

j_gene: TRBJ2-1; abundance: many; d_gene: .; v_gene: TRBV7-6; len: 14; CDR3nt: TGTGCCAGCAGCTTAGGACTAGGCGGCAATGAGCAGTTCTTC; CDR3aa: CASSLGLGGNEQFF
j_gene: TRBJ2-5; abundance: few; d_gene: .; v_gene: TRBV7-2; len: 13; CDR3nt: TGTGCCAGCAGACCGCCAGACCAAGAGACCCAGTACTTC; CDR3aa: CASRPPDQETQYF
j_gene: TRBJ2-1; abundance: .; d_gene: .; v_gene: TRBV28; len: 15; CDR3nt: TGTGCCAGCGAGTCCGGAGTTCCCATCTACAATGAGCAGTTCTTC; CDR3aa: CASESGVPIYNEQFF
j_gene: TRBJ2-2; abundance: few; d_gene: TRBD1; v_gene: TRBV12-3/TRBV12-4; len: 18; CDR3nt: TGTGCCAGCAGTTTAGCTCGGGGGACAGGGCGGCACACCGGGGAGCTGTTTTTT; CDR3aa: CASSLARGTGRHTGELFF
j_gene: TRBJ2-1; abundance: .; d_gene: .; v_gene: TRBV6-1; len: 14; CDR3nt: TGTGCCAGCAAATTAGGGGCCGCCTACAATGAGCAGTTCTTC; CDR3aa: CASKLGAAYNEQFF
j_gene: TRBJ2-1; abundance: .; d_gene: .; v_gene: TRBV4-1; len: 15; CDR3nt: TGCGCCAGCAGCCGACTAGAGAGCTCCTACAATGAGCAGTTCTTC; CDR3aa: CASSRLESSYNEQFF
j_gene: TRBJ1-6; abundance: few; d_gene: .; v_gene: TRBV13; len: 15; CDR3nt: TGTGCCAGCAGCCCTACCTATCTGGGGGATTCACCCCTCCACTTT; CDR3aa: CASSPTYLGDSPLHF
j_gene: TRBJ1-5; abundance: .; d_gene: .; v_gene: TRBV20-1; len: 14; CDR3nt: TGCAGTGCCACCACGAGGGGGGCGGATCAGCCCCAGCATTTT; CDR3aa: CSATTRGADQPQHF
j_gene: TRBJ2-3; abundance: .; d_gene: TRBD2; v_gene: TRBV7-2; len: 21; CDR3nt: TGTGCCAGCAGCTTAGCGTGGGCAGGGAAGGCGGGAGTGATTCGGACAGATACGCAGTATTTT; CDR3aa: CASSLAWAGKAGVIRTDTQYF
j_gene: TRBJ2-7; abundance: .; d_gene: .; v_gene: TRBV28; len: 13; CDR3nt: TGTGCCAGCATGGGCAGGGGTTTCTACGAGCAGTACTTC; CDR3aa: CASMGRGFYEQYF
j_gene: TRBJ2-7; abundance: many; d_gene: TRBD1; v_gene: TRBV29-1; len: 12; CDR3nt: TGCAGCGTGGGGACAGCTACCTACGAGCAGTACTTC; CDR3aa: CSVGTATYEQYF
j_gene: TRBJ1-1; abundance: many; d_gene: TRBD1; v_gene: TRBV5-1; len: 16; CDR3nt: TGCGCCAGCAGCTTGGCATCGACAGGGATGAACACTGAAGCTTTCTTT; CDR3aa: CASSLASTGMNTEAFF
j_gene: TRBJ2-1; abundance: .; d_gene: .; v_gene: TRBV20-1; len: 14; CDR3nt: TGCAGTGCTAGAGATATAGCTGCCTACAATGAGCAGTTCTTC; CDR3aa: CSARDIAAYNEQFF
j_gene: TRBJ2-7; abundance: few; d_gene: .; v_gene: TRBV24-1; len: 12; CDR3nt: TGTGCCACCAGCCAGGGGGGGAACGAGCAGTACTTC; CDR3aa: CATSQGGNEQYF
j_gene: TRBJ2-3; abundance: .; d_gene: TRBD2; v_gene: TRBV11-2; len: 18; CDR3nt: TGTGCCAGCAGCCCCACCAGGGGAGCGGGAGGCCGCACAGATACGCAGTATTTT; CDR3aa: CASSPTRGAGGRTDTQYF
j_gene: TRBJ1-4; abundance: few; d_gene: .; v_gene: TRBV28; len: 16; CDR3nt: TGTGCCAGCAGTTTAGCAGGGCGAACCGATAATGAAAAACTGTTTTTT; CDR3aa: CASSLAGRTDNEKLFF
j_gene: TRBJ2-4; abundance: few; d_gene: .; v_gene: TRBV7-2; len: 15; CDR3nt: TGTGCCAGCAGCTTAGCCACCGGAGGGGCTGACCTTCAGTACTTC; CDR3aa: CASSLATGGADLQYF
j_gene: TRBJ2-3; abundance: few; d_gene: .; v_gene: TRBV9; len: 12; CDR3nt: TGTGCCAGCAGCCACCGCACAGATACGCAGTATTTT; CDR3aa: CASSHRTDTQYF
j_gene: TRBJ2-5; abundance: few; d_gene: .; v_gene: TRBV28; len: 15; CDR3nt: TGTGCCAGCAGTTTGAACAGGGTTATCCAAGAGACCCAGTACTTC; CDR3aa: CASSLNRVIQETQYF
j_gene: TRBJ2-2; abundance: .; d_gene: .; v_gene: TRBV7-2; len: 15; CDR3nt: TGTGCCAGCAGCCAACTGGGAGTAAGGACCGGGGAGCTGTTTTTT; CDR3aa: CASSQLGVRTGELFF
j_gene: TRBJ2-7; abundance: many; d_gene: TRBD2; v_gene: TRBV4-2; len: 13; CDR3nt: TGTGCCAGCAGCCCGGGACTACTGTACGAGCAGTACTTC; CDR3aa: CASSPGLLYEQYF
j_gene: TRBJ2-2; abundance: many; d_gene: .; v_gene: TRBV3-1; len: 12; CDR3nt: TGTGCCAGCCATCACCGGCCCGGGGAGCTGTTTTTT; CDR3aa: CASHHRPGELFF
j_gene: TRBJ2-1; abundance: .; d_gene: TRBD2; v_gene: TRBV20-1; len: 16; CDR3nt: TGCAGTGCTAGTCTTGGACTAGCGGGGCCTAACAATGAGCAGTTCTTC; CDR3aa: CSASLGLAGPNNEQFF